This TCR beta chain was profiled in a study of Ad26.COV2.S vaccination and SARS-CoV-2 variants. Method: immunoSEQ multiplex PCR; TCRdb's copy keeps in-frame clones and lacks some. The sample has some 290,000 clones, about 85% seen once; the top ten hold 2.1%. Treatment specified: around 19 received Ad26.COV2.S at low or high dose, single or two shots; roughly five received placebo; per-sample allocation not given. Sampling happened 63 days after the first vaccine or placebo injection. An adult donor aged 18-55 years was enrolled in Boston. Germline assignment: CDR1 LGHNA and CDR2 YNFKEQ. J was trimmed by 4 bases and V by 1 base; bases with no gene match: 6. This CDR3 has 15 amino acids.

This specimen was peripheral blood, taken in a trial of Ad26.COV2.S vaccine versus placebo. This TCR was recovered from a person aged 18-60 years who received the Ad26.COV2.S COVID-19 vaccine or a placebo. V usage is TRBV4-2 and J usage is TRBJ2-7, with 8 bases matching TRBD1. The CDR3 bases are TGTGCCAGCAGCCAAGTTAAGGGACAGGAGTACGAGCAGTACTTC. Translation: CASSQVKGQEYEQYF.